This passage covers 30 T cell receptor beta chains from one sample sequenced in a study of vaccination and CD4 T cells after COVID-19. The Oncomine TCR Beta short-read assay was applied to DNA of cultured CD4+ T cells. TCRdb itself ran the PCR reads through MiXCR, one entry per CDR3 protein. The sample shows about 11,000 distinct CDR3 sequences, roughly half of them seen only once. Treatment of the sample: approximately 9-day PBMC culture with coronavirus spike peptide pools or control peptides (ViraFEST assay). No antigen has been assigned to these receptors. The sample consisted of CD4+ T cells from blood, cultured in vitro. The source is a human donor who had recovered from COVID-19.

Judged by abundance, this clonotype is medium-sized. This chain links TRBV30 with TRBJ2-7; TRBD1 agrees at 7 bases. Germline loops: CDR1 GTSNPN, CDR2 SVGIG (reference sequence). This CDR3 is built from 15 residues. V lost 3 bases to trimming and J lost 0 bases; unmatched junction nucleotides: 8. The DNA of the CDR3 is TGTGCCTGGAGGAGGGGGCAGGGGACCTCCTACGAGCAGTACTTC. Its protein is CAWRRGQGTSYEQYF.

V is TRBV2 and J is TRBJ2-1, with 11 bases fitting TRBD2. V was pared by 6 bases and J by 5 bases, with 6 bases of the junction left unmatched. CDR3 length: 15 residues. Germline loops: CDR1 SNHLY, CDR2 FYNNEI. CDR3 sequence: CASRTLAGGNNEQFF. The DNA of the CDR3 is TGTGCCAGCAGAACCCTAGCGGGAGGAAACAATGAGCAGTTCTTC.

The genes are TRBV7-2 and TRBJ2-1; TRBD2 matches 9 bases. CDR3 length equals 17 residues. The trim removed 1 base at V and 5 bases at J, leaving 9 bases unmatched. Germline loops: CDR1 SGHTA, CDR2 FQGNSA. CDR3 amino acids: CASSLVSPRLADNEQFF. CDR3 DNA sequence: TGTGCCAGCAGCTTAGTGTCACCGCGACTAGCGGACAATGAGCAGTTCTTC.

The chain employs TRBV7-9 and TRBJ2-2; D not certain. V was cut by 3 bases and J by 0 bases, with 8 bases left in between. Germline assignment: CDR1 SEHNR and CDR2 FQNEAQ (reference sequence). The CDR3 consists of 15 residues. The CDR3 region has the DNA TGTGCCAGCAGCTTTTTCGCCGCGAACACCGGGGAGCTGTTTTTT. Translation: CASSFFAANTGELFF.

The V call is TRBV5-1, the J call TRBJ2-5, with TRBD2 identical over 8 bases. The germline V gene encodes CDR1 SGHRS and CDR2 YFSETQ. V dropped 3 bases and J dropped 3; count of bases not matched to a gene: 16. The CDR3 has 18 amino acids. CDR3 bases: TGCGCCAGCAGCTCGACACCCCCGGGGACTAGACTCAAAGAGACCCAGTACTTC. This gives the protein CASSSTPPGTRLKETQYF.

The CDR3 region is CATSRDQKGPTGYF. The CDR3 DNA reads as TGTGCCACCAGCAGAGATCAGAAGGGACCCACGGGGTACTTC. The chain combines TRBV15 with TRBJ2-7; D tentatively fits TRBD1 or TRBD2 (5 bases each). The CDR3 is made up of 14 amino acids. Germline loops: CDR1 LNHNV, CDR2 YYDKDF (reference sequence). V was shortened by 0 bases and J by 12 bases, with 18 bases between the two germline ends. Filled out from reference TRBV15 and TRBJ2-7, the complete variable domain reads DAMVIQNPRYQVTQFGKPVTLSCSQTLNHNVMYWYQQKSSQAPKLLFHYYDKDFNNEADTPDNFQSRRPNTSFCFLDIRSPGLGDTAMYLCATSRDQKGPTGYFGPGTRLTVT.

The chain combines TRBV7-8 with TRBJ2-7; TRBD1 is a possible D gene (5 bases). This CDR3 has 13 amino acids. Deletions cut 1 base from V and 5 bases from J, with 9 bases between. Germline V gene data show CDR1 as SGHVS and CDR2 as FQNEAQ. CDR3 sequence reads: CASSLVRADEQYF. As DNA, the CDR3 is TGTGCCAGCAGCTTAGTCAGGGCCGACGAGCAGTACTTC.

In this sample, this clonotype turned up a few times. The rearrangement uses TRBV6-5 and TRBJ1-6; 8 bases fit TRBD1. The CDR3 loop spans 17 amino acids. J gave up 5 bases and V 0 bases, and 6 bases lay outside the gene matches. The germline gives CDR1 MNHEY, CDR2 SVGAGI. The CDR3 DNA reads as TGTGCCAGCAGTTACTCGATGTCAGGGGGCAATAATTCACCCCTCCACTTT. Amino acid sequence: CASSYSMSGGNNSPLHF.

This clonotype was detected a few times. V usage is TRBV20-1 and J usage is TRBJ2-7, with 10 bases lining up with TRBD2. The CDR3 runs 13 residues. Trimming cost V 1 base and J 9 bases; bases outside gene matches: 6. Germline CDR1 and CDR2: DFQATT and SNEGSKA (reference sequence). CDR3 loop: CSARVASGRGQYF. Written as DNA, the CDR3 is TGCAGTGCTAGAGTGGCTAGCGGGAGAGGGCAGTACTTC.

This rearrangement joins TRBV12-3 or TRBV12-4 to TRBJ1-5, with D unclear. This CDR3 has 14 residues. Deletions cut 2 bases from V and 4 bases from J, with 9 bases between. The CDR3 protein is CASSLLDGNQPQHF. CDR3 bases: TGTGCCAGCAGTTTATTGGACGGAAATCAGCCCCAGCATTTT.

This clonotype was seen just once. J is TRBJ2-2 and V is TRBV28, with D unclear. V lost 9 bases to trimming and J lost 4 bases, with 15 bases between them. Germline lookup yields CDR1 MDHEN and CDR2 SYDVKM. The length of the CDR3 is 14 residues. The CDR3 sequence: CASSAKLGTGELFF. In DNA form, the CDR3 reads TGTGCCAGTTCGGCGAAGTTGGGCACCGGGGAGCTGTTTTTT.

The chain employs TRBV2 and TRBJ2-3, with D uncertain. The germline gives CDR1 SNHLY, CDR2 FYNNEI. With 11 bases removed from V and 0 bases from J, the gap between germline ends came to 15 bases. The CDR3 is 14 residues long. The CDR3 bases are TGTGCCGCAAACTCCTACTCTAGCACAGATACGCAGTATTTT. Its translation is CAANSYSSTDTQYF. The whole variable domain, remainder taken from reference TRBV2 and TRBJ2-3, is EPEVTQTPSHQVTQMGQEVILRCVPISNHLYFYWYRQILGQKVEFLVSFYNNEISEKSEIFDDQFSVERPDGSNFTLKIRSTKLEDSAMYFCAANSYSSTDTQYFGPGTRLTVL.

The genes are TRBV6-4 and TRBJ2-3; possibly TRBD1 for D (7 bases). Germline V gene lookup returns CDR1 MRHNA and CDR2 SNTAGT. The CDR3 covers 15 residues. The V and J ends lost 11 bases and 2 bases respectively, with 20 bases between them. The DNA of the CDR3 is TGTGCCTTGGTCAAGGAGGGGGCGGCCACAGATACGCAGTATTTT. Translating it yields CALVKEGAATDTQYF.

The chain joins TRBV30 to TRBJ1-1; TRBD1 matches 7 bases. V dropped 5 bases and J dropped 5; count of bases not matched to a gene: 14. CDR1 and CDR2 from the germline V gene are GTSNPN and SVGIG (reference sequence). The CDR3 runs to 15 residues. The CDR3 here is CAWSRDSVGGTEAFF. Written as DNA, the CDR3 is TGTGCCTGGTCAAGGGACAGCGTGGGAGGGACTGAAGCTTTCTTT.

The chain couples TRBV7-9 to TRBJ1-1; no clear D. Trimming stripped 3 bases from V and 1 base from J, with 6 bases between. The CDR3 is 13 residues long. The germline V gene encodes CDR1 SEHNR and CDR2 FQNEAQ (reference sequence). CDR3 coding DNA: TGTGCCAGCAGCTTGAATACGAACACTGAAGCTTTCTTT. This translates into CASSLNTNTEAFF.

The V gene is TRBV20-1, the J gene TRBJ2-2; either TRBD1 or TRBD2 may supply D (6 bases each). Trimming pared 3 bases from V and 0 bases from J, leaving 14 bases between. The germline V gene has CDR1 DFQATT and CDR2 SNEGSKA (reference sequence). The CDR3 consists of 16 residues. Here the CDR3 DNA reads TGCAGTGCTAGGGGGGCTAGCGCTGCGAACACCGGGGAGCTGTTTTTT. Translation: CSARGASAANTGELFF.

This chain's CDR3 is CASSPSRDKTYEQYF. CDR3 sequence (DNA): TGTGCCAGCTCACCAAGCCGGGACAAAACCTACGAGCAGTACTTC. The chain employs TRBV18 and TRBJ2-7; D perhaps matches TRBD1 (6 bases). V lost 2 bases and J lost 2, with 13 bases in between. The germline V gene encodes CDR1 KGHSH and CDR2 LQKENI. The CDR3 consists of 15 residues.

The chain employs TRBV24-1 and TRBJ2-1, with TRBD2 matching 7 bases. Trimming at V came to 4 bases and at J to 3 bases, leaving 8 bases not matched to a gene. Germline CDR1 KGHDR, CDR2 SFDVKD. CDR3 length: 16 residues. The CDR3 reads CATSDLTSNSYNEQFF. The CDR3 DNA reads TGTGCCACCAGTGACCTGACTAGCAATAGCTACAATGAGCAGTTCTTC.

This clonotype appeared once. The chain carries TRBV5-4 and TRBJ2-7, with 9 bases lining up with TRBD1. The ends lost 0 bases at V and 9 bases at J; junction bases unmatched: 7. Germline values: CDR1 SGHNT, CDR2 YYREEE (reference sequence). The CDR3 spans 14 residues. The CDR3 sequence: CASSLEGQGRRQYF. CDR3 nucleotides: TGTGCCAGCAGCTTGGAAGGACAGGGGAGGAGGCAGTACTTC.

This clonotype was detected a few times. As DNA, the CDR3 is TGTGCCAGCAGACTTATTAGCGGCACAGATACGCAGTATTTT. This gives the protein CASRLISGTDTQYF. The chain employs TRBV6-1 and TRBJ2-3, with D perhaps matching TRBD2 (5 bases). V was pared by 6 bases and J by 1 base, with 11 bases between. This CDR3 is built from 14 residues. Germline assignment: CDR1 MNHNS and CDR2 SASEGT.

The chain is built from TRBV6-1 and TRBJ2-7, with TRBD2 matching over 13 bases. This CDR3 is 19 amino acids long. V trimming: 6 bases; J trimming: 2 bases; junction bases outside the gene matches: 16. Germline assignment: CDR1 MNHNS and CDR2 SASEGT. The CDR3 coding sequence is TGTGCCAGCAGCCCGAGGACTAGCGGGAGAGGGTTGGGTCCCTACGAGCAGTACTTC. It specifies CASSPRTSGRGLGPYEQYF.

This chain joins TRBV20-1 and TRBJ2-5; no clear D. The CDR3 contains 13 residues. Trimming left V 5 bases short and J 0 bases short, with 10 bases between. CDR1 is DFQATT, CDR2 SNEGSKA, per germline (reference sequence). The CDR3, as DNA: TGCAGTGCTCTGACGGATTACCAAGAGACCCAGTACTTC. This gives the protein CSALTDYQETQYF.

This clonotype was observed a few times. The chain couples TRBV20-1 to TRBJ1-1; tentatively, D is TRBD1 (6 bases). From germline, CDR1 is DFQATT and CDR2 SNEGSKA (reference sequence). The CDR3 has 11 amino acids. Trimming stripped 2 bases from V and 7 bases from J, with 8 bases between. The CDR3, as DNA: TGCAGTGCTAGAAGACAGGTTGAAGCTTTCTTT. This translates into CSARRQVEAFF.

About this clonotype: Its ends do not fully match the called genes, so a read error is possible. The V call is TRBV2, the J call TRBJ2-7; D is perhaps TRBD2 (5 bases). This CDR3 is 13 amino acids long. Germline V lookup: CDR1 SNHLY, CDR2 FYNNEI. The CDR3 region is CASSEGPGYEQYF. The CDR3 DNA reads as TGTGCCAGCAGCGAAGGCCCGGGGTACGAGCAGTACTTC.

This clonotype was observed a handful of times. The chain employs TRBV29-1 and TRBJ1-2; 12 positions match TRBD1. Trimming took 6 bases from V and 7 from J; bases not matched to a gene: 3. The CDR3 is made up of 12 amino acids. Germline V gene data show CDR1 as SQVTM and CDR2 as ANQGSEA. The CDR3 region has the DNA TGCAGCGTGGGACAGGGGGCGGGTGGCTACACCTTC. Protein sequence: CSVGQGAGGYTF.

The chain recombines TRBV6-1 with TRBJ1-2, with D uncertain. Germline V CDR1 and CDR2: MNHNS, SASEGT. Trimming pared 5 bases from V and 5 bases from J, leaving 15 bases between. The CDR3 has 14 residues. This CDR3 reads CASSRPGGPYGYTF. In DNA form, the CDR3 reads TGTGCCAGCAGTCGACCTGGCGGCCCTTATGGCTACACCTTC.

This clonotype was seen only a few times. The V gene is TRBV7-9, the J gene TRBJ1-3; 8 bases align to TRBD1. With V trimmed by 4 bases and J by 7 bases, 12 bases remained unmatched. The CDR3 length is 16 residues. Germline CDR1 SEHNR, CDR2 FQNEAQ (reference sequence). CDR3 nucleotides: TGTGCCAGCAGCTCCCAATTCAGGGGGCGCGGGAACACCATATATTTT. Amino acid sequence: CASSSQFRGRGNTIYF.

The genes are TRBV19 and TRBJ1-5; TRBD1 aligns across 7 bases. Looked up from germline, CDR1 is LNHDA and CDR2 is SQIVND (reference sequence). The CDR3 covers 15 residues. The J segment lost 2 bases and the V segment lost 9 bases, leaving 10 bases of the junction unmatched. This CDR3 reads CASCDREQGNQPQHF. The DNA of the CDR3 is TGTGCCAGCTGTGACAGGGAACAAGGCAATCAGCCCCAGCATTTT.

This clonotype was counted once. This chain connects TRBV24-1 to TRBJ1-1; D perhaps matches TRBD1 (5 bases). The CDR3 spans 13 residues. The V and J ends lost 9 bases and 10 bases respectively, with 20 bases between them. The germline gives CDR1 KGHDR, CDR2 SFDVKD. The CDR3 protein is CATSTGPEGRAFF. The CDR3 DNA reads TGTGCCACCTCTACAGGACCGGAGGGGAGAGCTTTCTTT.

The sample holds one count of this clonotype. This chain joins TRBV27 and TRBJ2-3; 7 positions agree with TRBD1. The germline V gene encodes CDR1 MNHEY and CDR2 SMNVEV (reference sequence). CDR3 length: 12 amino acids. Trimming took 3 bases from V and 13 from J; bases not matched to a gene: 7. DNA for the CDR3: TGTGCCAGCAGTTTCGAACCGGGACAGAAGTATTTT. This encodes CASSFEPGQKYF.